A single sample gave rise to the 8 T cell receptor beta chains below, sequenced in a study of preoperative IRX-2 immunotherapy in early breast cancer. Noted treatment: preoperative locoregional IRX-2 cytokine immunotherapy. Produced via immunoSEQ multiplex PCR; TCRdb's table is partial and in-frame only. The data contain roughly 25,000 clones, about 83% of them singletons. The material sequenced was lymph node tissue, taken before IRX-2 immunotherapy. The receptors originated from a human donor with breast cancer.

V and J are TRBV30 and TRBJ2-1; 12 positions agree with TRBD2. Trimming removed 4 bases from V and 7 bases from J; junction bases left unmatched: 8. Germline values: CDR1 GTSNPN, CDR2 SVGIG (reference sequence). There are 15 residues in the CDR3. CDR3 sequence (DNA): TGTGCCTGGAATAGACTAGCGGGGGTTCCAAATGAGCAGTTCTTC. It yields the protein CAWNRLAGVPNEQFF.

The chain couples TRBV10-1 to TRBJ2-3; D is unresolved. The V end lost 1 base, the J end lost 6 bases, and 2 bases lay between the germline ends. Looked up from germline, CDR1 is WNHNN and CDR2 is SYGVQD (reference sequence). The length of the CDR3 is 11 residues. The CDR3 spells CASSEYDTQYF. DNA for the CDR3: TGCGCCAGCAGTGAGTACGATACGCAGTATTTT.

The DNA of the CDR3 is TGCGCCAGCAGCTTGTATGTGAGCTTCCTCTATGGCTACACCTTC. Amino acid sequence: CASSLYVSFLYGYTF. The rearrangement links TRBV23-1 to TRBJ1-2; no reliable D call. TRBV23-1 is an ORF, and what it does is uncertain. Trimming stripped 6 bases from V and 4 bases from J, with 18 bases between. This CDR3 region has 15 residues.

This chain joins TRBV6-8 and TRBJ1-1, with 7 bases matching TRBD1. Germline CDR1 reads MNHGY; CDR2 reads SAAAGT. The CDR3 contains 14 residues. The trim removed 7 bases at V and 0 bases at J, leaving 5 bases unmatched. CDR3 sequence reads: CASTKGTVNTEAFF. The CDR3 DNA sequence: TGTGCCAGCACTAAAGGGACAGTGAACACTGAAGCTTTCTTT.

This clone appeared a few times. The V call is TRBV6-8, the J call TRBJ1-2, with a possible D match to TRBD1 (5 bases). Trimming removed 5 bases at V and 5 bases at J, with 15 bases between. This CDR3 has 14 amino acids. Germline V gene sequence: CDR1 MNHGY, CDR2 SAAAGT. CDR3: CASSLRGGGYGYTF. The CDR3 DNA is TGTGCCAGCAGTCTGAGGGGAGGAGGGTATGGCTACACCTTC.

The rearrangement joins TRBV29-1 to TRBJ2-5, with TRBD2 matching over 9 bases. Germline V gene data show CDR1 as SQVTM and CDR2 as ANQGSEA. V was clipped by 4 bases and J by 5 bases; unmatched bases: 17. The CDR3 consists of 17 residues. This CDR3 is CSVGWLVDSGGMETQYF. The CDR3 nucleotides are TGCAGCGTTGGGTGGCTAGTCGACAGCGGGGGGATGGAGACCCAGTACTTC.

The chain combines TRBV7-1 with TRBJ2-2, with unresolved D. TRBV7-1 counts as an open reading frame of uncertain function. This CDR3 is 17 amino acids long. V was shortened by 4 bases and J by 0 bases, with 15 bases between the two germline ends. CDR3 nucleotide sequence: TGTGCCAGCAGCTTAGTGCTTGGGCGCTCGAACACCGGGGAGCTGTTTTTT. This gives the protein CASSLVLGRSNTGELFF.

CDR3 sequence: CASSLANTGRKGSPLHF. CDR3 bases: TGTGCCAGCAGCTTGGCTAACACAGGGAGGAAGGGTTCACCCCTCCACTTT. The V and J genes are TRBV11-3 and TRBJ1-6, with D possibly being TRBD1 (6 bases). There are 17 residues in the CDR3. CDR1 SGHNT and CDR2 YENEEA come from the germline V gene. Trimming removed 3 bases at V and 9 bases at J, with 21 bases between.